The rows below give T cell receptor beta chains drawn from one sample of a study of cytomegalovirus exposure and HLA in healthy donors. Sequencing used immunoSEQ multiplex PCR; TCRdb keeps in-frame clones, though not all of them. The sample yields about 93,000 clones, roughly four fifths seen once. Source material: PBMCs. Receptors originate from a man under 40 in good health and CMV-seronegative. Both conserved end residues are part of each CDR3. D genes are given only for firm matches. Size tells how often a clone was seen (once, few, many) or the class of an expanded clone, and some rows leave it out.

TRBD1	TRBV4-3	TRBJ1-2	few	CASSQEGTGSGYTF	TGCGCCAGCAGCCAAGAAGGGACAGGGAGTGGCTACACCTTC
TRBD1	TRBV18	TRBJ1-6	.	CASSPGTGGNNSPLHF	TGTGCCAGCTCACCGGGGACAGGGGGCAATAATTCACCCCTCCACTTT
.	TRBV4-1	TRBJ1-1	.	CASSLNAVAVNTEAFF	TGCGCCAGCAGCCTAAACGCCGTAGCGGTGAACACTGAAGCTTTCTTT
.	TRBV9	TRBJ2-7	once	CASSPRSGYEQYF	TGTGCCAGCAGCCCGCGGTCCGGCTACGAGCAGTACTTC
TRBD1	TRBV5-1	TRBJ2-3	.	CASSSSTGADTQYF	TGCGCCAGCAGCTCATCGACAGGGGCAGATACGCAGTATTTT
.	TRBV6-5	TRBJ2-7	few	CASSYFGGSYEQYF	TGTGCCAGCAGTTACTTCGGGGGCTCCTACGAGCAGTACTTC
.	TRBV19	TRBJ2-5	.	CASSMLLKETQYF	TGTGCCAGTAGTATGCTACTAAAAGAGACCCAGTACTTC
.	TRBV11-3	TRBJ2-3	.	CATGERSTDTQYF	TGTGCCACCGGGGAACGGAGCACAGATACGCAGTATTTT
.	TRBV29-1	TRBJ2-6	once	CSVATGLPSGANVLTF	TGCAGCGTGGCGACAGGACTCCCCTCTGGGGCCAACGTCCTGACTTTC
TRBD1	TRBV11-2	TRBJ1-2	once	CASSLGVSDRVGYTF	TGTGCCAGCAGCTTAGGAGTTTCGGACAGGGTTGGCTACACCTTC
.	TRBV7-6	TRBJ2-2	.	CASSLQGTGELFF	TGTGCCAGCAGTCTACAGGGTACCGGGGAGCTGTTTTTT
TRBD2	TRBV5-4	TRBJ2-1	.	CASSKGTSGGYNEQFF	TGTGCCAGCAGCAAAGGGACTAGCGGGGGCTACAATGAGCAGTTCTTC
.	TRBV4-1	TRBJ1-2	.	CASSQDTGGAGRGYTF	TGCGCCAGCAGCCAAGATACGGGCGGGGCAGGACGCGGCTACACCTTC
.	TRBV6-5	TRBJ2-7	.	CASSRGLEQYF	TGTGCCAGTAGTAGGGGTTTAGAGCAGTACTTC
.	TRBV28	TRBJ1-5	.	CASKLTGNQPQHF	TGTGCCAGCAAATTGACAGGCAATCAGCCCCAGCATTTT
TRBD1	TRBV9	TRBJ2-1	.	CASSQDRGSLNEQFF	TGTGCCAGCAGCCAAGACAGGGGTTCATTGAATGAGCAGTTCTTC
.	TRBV25-1	TRBJ1-4	.	CASSDWAGINEKLFF	TGTGCCAGCAGTGATTGGGCAGGGATAAATGAAAAACTGTTTTTT
TRBD2	TRBV5-4	TRBJ2-1	once	CASSFPTSGSNEQFF	TGTGCCAGCAGCTTCCCGACTAGCGGGAGCAATGAGCAGTTCTTC